Each of the 20 T cell receptor beta chains below was sequenced from the same sample in a study of blood T cell repertoires in COVID-19. Sequenced by immunoSEQ multiplex PCR; TCRdb stores in-frame clones only, minus some. The sample lists a few hundred thousand clones, around 84% occurring once. Source material: PBMCs or T cells enriched from blood (not recorded which). The receptors come from a woman in her 50s who had been exposed to COVID-19.

This clone has more than one count but fewer than ten. The chain joins TRBV18 to TRBJ1-1; D gene ambiguous. Germline V gene data show CDR1 as KGHSH and CDR2 as LQKENI. With 6 bases removed from V and 3 bases from J, the gap between germline ends came to 14 bases. The CDR3 has 14 amino acids. The CDR3 spells CASSRSRGDTEAFF. The CDR3, as DNA: TGTGCCAGCTCCCGCTCCCGCGGGGACACTGAAGCTTTCTTT.

The chain uses TRBV7-9 and TRBJ2-5; 11 bases are a match to TRBD2. Germline assignment: CDR1 SEHNR and CDR2 FQNEAQ (reference sequence). This CDR3 contains 16 residues. The V segment lost 5 bases and the J segment 1 base; nucleotides outside the gene matches: 6. The CDR3 protein is CASSLGTSGPQETQYF. DNA for the CDR3: TGTGCCAGCAGCCTTGGGACTAGCGGACCCCAAGAGACCCAGTACTTC.

V gene TRBV27 combines with J gene TRBJ1-5; 7 nucleotides line up with TRBD1. The CDR3 has 14 amino acids. Germline CDR1 MNHEY, CDR2 SMNVEV (reference sequence). After removal of 7 bases from V and 0 bases from J, the junction contained 3 bases not matched to a gene. The CDR3 region is CASNTGDSNQPQHF. The CDR3 DNA sequence: TGTGCCAGCAACACAGGGGATAGCAATCAGCCCCAGCATTTT.

This rearrangement joins TRBV15 to TRBJ1-1; D is unresolved. Germline values: CDR1 LNHNV, CDR2 YYDKDF (reference sequence). CDR3 size: 14 residues. V gave up 0 bases and J gave up 1 base, with 6 bases separating them. The CDR3 nucleotides are TGTGCCACCAGCAGAGAGGAGGGGAACACTGAAGCTTTCTTT. Residues: CATSREEGNTEAFF.

This clone appeared a single time. The V call is TRBV5-4, the J call TRBJ1-1; 8 bases line up with TRBD1. This CDR3 has 16 amino acids. The ends lost 0 bases at V and 2 bases at J; junction bases unmatched: 6. CDR1 and CDR2 from the germline V gene are SGHNT and YYREEE (reference sequence). The CDR3: CASSLEQGGLNTEAFF. CDR3 nucleotides: TGTGCCAGCAGCTTGGAACAGGGGGGTCTCAACACTGAAGCTTTCTTT.

The V gene is TRBV6-5, the J gene TRBJ2-7; D is possibly TRBD2 (5 bases). With 7 bases removed from V and 2 bases from J, the gap between germline ends came to 6 bases. There are 11 residues in the CDR3. The V gene's germline CDR1 is MNHEY and CDR2 SVGAGI. As DNA, the CDR3 is TGTGCCAGCACGGAGGCCTACGAGCAGTACTTC. Amino acids: CASTEAYEQYF.

This clone occurred once. This rearrangement joins TRBV9 to TRBJ1-5; 11 nucleotides align to TRBD1. In germline, CDR1 is SGDLS, CDR2 YYNGEE. CDR3 length: 16 amino acids. The J segment lost 1 base and the V segment lost 4 bases, leaving 4 bases of the junction unmatched. For the CDR3, the DNA is TGTGCCAGCAGCTCAGGGACAGGGGGGAGCAATCAGCCCCAGCATTTT. It is translated as CASSSGTGGSNQPQHF. The full variable domain, completed using reference TRBV9 and TRBJ1-5, is DSGVTQTPKHLITATGQRVTLRCSPRSGDLSVYWYQQSLDQGLQFLIQYYNGEERAKGNILERFSAQQFPDLHSELNLSSLELGDSALYFCASSSGTGGSNQPQHFGDGTRLSIL.

The gene calls are TRBV18 and TRBJ1-1; 8 bases line up with TRBD1. The CDR3 extends over 15 amino acids. Trimming cost V 2 bases and J 3 bases; bases outside gene matches: 5. The germline V gene encodes CDR1 KGHSH and CDR2 LQKENI. This CDR3 reads CASSPNRGVDTEAFF. The CDR3 region has the DNA TGTGCCAGCTCACCAAACAGGGGGGTAGACACTGAAGCTTTCTTT.

This clone was observed a single time. The V and J genes are TRBV24-1 and TRBJ1-2; 9 bases map to TRBD1. V trimming: 3 bases; J trimming: 8 bases; junction bases outside the gene matches: 3. Germline V lookup: CDR1 KGHDR, CDR2 SFDVKD. The CDR3 is 13 residues long. DNA for the CDR3: TGTGCCACCAGTGATGGGGACAGGGAAGGCTACACCTTC. As protein: CATSDGDREGYTF.

This clone was seen only once. The chain has TRBV5-8 and TRBJ2-1, with a tentative D call TRBD2 (5 bases). CDR3 length: 9 residues. Germline values: CDR1 SGHTS, CDR2 YDEGEE. The germline V and J ends were trimmed by 7 bases and 13 bases, with 9 bases remaining between them. The CDR3 region is CASEGFQFF. For the CDR3, the DNA is TGTGCCAGCGAGGGATTCCAGTTCTTC.

In DNA form, the CDR3 reads TGTGCCAGCAGCCAAGCGTCAGGGGCTGGGGCCAACGTCCTGACTTTC. Amino acids: CASSQASGAGANVLTF. The chain recombines TRBV4-2 with TRBJ2-6; D possibly corresponds to TRBD1 (6 bases). The CDR3 contains 16 residues. With 1 base removed from V and 2 bases from J, the gap between germline ends came to 9 bases. Germline V lookup: CDR1 LGHNA, CDR2 YNFKEQ.

The chain combines TRBV19 with TRBJ1-1; D perhaps matches TRBD1 (6 bases). Germline values: CDR1 LNHDA, CDR2 SQIVND (reference sequence). V was shortened by 8 bases and J by 2 bases, with 12 bases between the two germline ends. The CDR3 length is 13 residues. The CDR3 loop reads CASGARGNTEAFF. The CDR3 DNA reads TGTGCCAGTGGGGCCAGGGGAAACACTGAAGCTTTCTTT.

This chain links TRBV9 with TRBJ2-2, with D unresolved. This CDR3 has 14 amino acids. Trimming removed 0 bases at V and 7 bases at J, with 10 bases between. Germline V gene lookup returns CDR1 SGDLS and CDR2 YYNGEE. The CDR3 region is CASSVATSGGELFF. The CDR3 nucleotides are TGTGCCAGCAGCGTAGCTACGAGTGGCGGGGAGCTGTTTTTT.

The V gene is TRBV30, the J gene TRBJ2-3; tentative D call: TRBD2 (5 bases). CDR3 length equals 11 residues. Germline lookup yields CDR1 GTSNPN and CDR2 SVGIG (reference sequence). V was pared by 3 bases and J by 6 bases, with 7 bases between. The DNA of the CDR3 is TGTGCCTGGAGAAGGGAGGATACGCAGTATTTT. It codes for CAWRREDTQYF. Combining the CDR3 with reference TRBV30 and TRBJ2-3 gives the whole variable domain SQTIHQWPATLVQPVGSPLSLECTVEGTSNPNLYWYRQAAGRGLQLLFYSVGIGQISSEVPQNLSASRPQDRQFILSSKKLLLSDSGFYLCAWRREDTQYFGPGTRLTVL.

The chain recombines TRBV12-5 with TRBJ1-1; D call uncertain. V lost 2 bases, J lost 10 bases, and 14 bases lay in between. Looked up from germline, CDR1 is LGHNT and CDR2 is FRNRAP. The CDR3 covers 13 residues. The CDR3 DNA sequence: TGTGCTAGTGGTTTGAACGACATCGCAGGAGCTTTCTTT. It specifies CASGLNDIAGAFF.

This clone was detected only once. DNA of the CDR3: TGTGCCAGCAGCCCCGGACAGTATAATTCACCCCTCCACTTT. Translating it yields CASSPGQYNSPLHF. The rearrangement links TRBV7-9 to TRBJ1-6, with D maybe TRBD1 (6 bases). The CDR3 sequence is 14 residues long. CDR1 SEHNR and CDR2 FQNEAQ come from the germline V gene (reference sequence). Deletions cut 5 bases from V and 4 bases from J, with 9 bases between.

This clone was counted once. The chain employs TRBV29-1 and TRBJ1-1; D is undetermined. The CDR3 spans 13 residues. Germline lookup yields CDR1 SQVTM and CDR2 ANQGSEA. The V end was cut by 6 bases, the J end by 0 bases, with 11 bases between. In DNA form, the CDR3 reads TGCAGCGTCCCCGGACTTCTGAACACTGAAGCTTTCTTT. This encodes CSVPGLLNTEAFF.

V is TRBV13 and J is TRBJ2-7, with 8 bases identical to TRBD1. V dropped 8 bases and J dropped 5; count of bases not matched to a gene: 8. Germline-derived CDR1 and CDR2 are PRHDT and FYEKMQ (reference sequence). The length of the CDR3 is 13 residues. CDR3 nucleotide sequence: TGTGCCAGCTCGGACAGGGCCGCTCACGAGCAGTACTTC. It codes for CASSDRAAHEQYF.

V is TRBV5-8 and J is TRBJ1-1, with 8 bases matching TRBD1. The CDR3 length is 16 residues. Trimming cost V 0 bases and J 2 bases; bases outside gene matches: 6. The germline V gene has CDR1 SGHTS and CDR2 YDEGEE. CDR3 in amino acids: CASSLEQGVINTEAFF. DNA of the CDR3: TGTGCCAGCAGCTTGGAACAGGGGGTAATTAACACTGAAGCTTTCTTT. Drawing the rest from reference TRBV5-8 and TRBJ1-1, the complete variable domain is EAGVTQSPTHLIKTRGQQATLRCSPISGHTSVYWYQQALGLGLQFLLWYDEGEERNRGNFPPRFSGRQFPNYSSELNVNALELEDSALYLCASSLEQGVINTEAFFGQGTRLTVV.

This chain links TRBV4-1 with TRBJ2-3, with D maybe TRBD1 (5 bases). Germline lookup yields CDR1 MGHRA and CDR2 YSYEKL. This CDR3 is built from 13 residues. V was trimmed by 0 bases and J by 4 bases, leaving 5 bases between them. CDR3 nucleotide sequence: TGCGCCAGCAGCCAAGAAGGGGCAGATACGCAGTATTTT. It specifies CASSQEGADTQYF.